The rows below give T cell receptor beta chains drawn from one sample of a study of T cell repertoires and HLA-DP antigens. Profiling relied on immunoSEQ multiplex PCR, and the TCRdb table lists in-frame clones only, not all of them. The table shows approximately 100,000 clones, with roughly 86% occurring only once. No antigens are known for them. Source material: CD4+ T cells from PBMCs. All receptors derive from a man aged 50 or older in good health and CMV-seronegative. Each CDR3 is given with its conserved first and last residue. A D gene is named only where the DNA matches it firmly. Only part of the rows carry a size: once, few, many, or a class if the clone is expanded.

j_call	d_call	v_call	clone_size	cdr3_aa	cdr3_nt
TRBJ2-1	TRBD2	TRBV11-2	-	CASSARLAGEVHEQFF	TGTGCCAGCAGCGCCAGACTAGCGGGGGAGGTACATGAGCAGTTCTTC
TRBJ1-1	-	TRBV7-9	-	CASSLEPPANTEAFF	TGTGCCAGCAGCTTAGAGCCCCCAGCGAACACTGAAGCTTTCTTT
TRBJ1-5	-	TRBV25-1	-	CASSESSNQPQHF	TGTGCCAGCAGTGAATCCAGCAATCAGCCCCAGCATTTT
TRBJ1-1	-	TRBV11-2	few	CASSSQGTTEAFF	TGTGCCAGCAGCTCCCAGGGGACCACTGAAGCTTTCTTT
TRBJ2-2	-	TRBV7-2	-	CASSLKGGGTGELFF	TGTGCCAGCAGCCTTAAGGGAGGGGGCACCGGGGAGCTGTTTTTT
TRBJ2-2	-	TRBV30	-	CAWRRSGPNTGELFF	TGTGCCTGGAGAAGGTCCGGCCCAAACACCGGGGAGCTGTTTTTT
TRBJ1-2	-	TRBV29-1	-	CSAKTGGSYGYTF	TGCAGCGCCAAGACCGGGGGTAGCTATGGCTACACCTTC
TRBJ1-6	-	TRBV15	-	CATSRVRQGLNSPLHF	TGTGCCACCAGCAGAGTTCGCCAGGGCCTTAATTCACCCCTCCACTTT
TRBJ1-4	TRBD1	TRBV28	-	CASEGQAGEKLFF	TGTGCCAGCGAAGGACAGGCGGGGGAAAAACTGTTTTTT
TRBJ2-7	-	TRBV21-1	once	CASSKTSHEQYF	TGTGCCAGCAGCAAGACTAGCCACGAGCAGTACTTC
TRBJ2-2	TRBD1	TRBV14	-	CASSQVSAGGFYTGELFF	TGTGCCAGCAGCCAAGTTTCGGCAGGGGGCTTTTACACCGGGGAGCTGTTTTTT